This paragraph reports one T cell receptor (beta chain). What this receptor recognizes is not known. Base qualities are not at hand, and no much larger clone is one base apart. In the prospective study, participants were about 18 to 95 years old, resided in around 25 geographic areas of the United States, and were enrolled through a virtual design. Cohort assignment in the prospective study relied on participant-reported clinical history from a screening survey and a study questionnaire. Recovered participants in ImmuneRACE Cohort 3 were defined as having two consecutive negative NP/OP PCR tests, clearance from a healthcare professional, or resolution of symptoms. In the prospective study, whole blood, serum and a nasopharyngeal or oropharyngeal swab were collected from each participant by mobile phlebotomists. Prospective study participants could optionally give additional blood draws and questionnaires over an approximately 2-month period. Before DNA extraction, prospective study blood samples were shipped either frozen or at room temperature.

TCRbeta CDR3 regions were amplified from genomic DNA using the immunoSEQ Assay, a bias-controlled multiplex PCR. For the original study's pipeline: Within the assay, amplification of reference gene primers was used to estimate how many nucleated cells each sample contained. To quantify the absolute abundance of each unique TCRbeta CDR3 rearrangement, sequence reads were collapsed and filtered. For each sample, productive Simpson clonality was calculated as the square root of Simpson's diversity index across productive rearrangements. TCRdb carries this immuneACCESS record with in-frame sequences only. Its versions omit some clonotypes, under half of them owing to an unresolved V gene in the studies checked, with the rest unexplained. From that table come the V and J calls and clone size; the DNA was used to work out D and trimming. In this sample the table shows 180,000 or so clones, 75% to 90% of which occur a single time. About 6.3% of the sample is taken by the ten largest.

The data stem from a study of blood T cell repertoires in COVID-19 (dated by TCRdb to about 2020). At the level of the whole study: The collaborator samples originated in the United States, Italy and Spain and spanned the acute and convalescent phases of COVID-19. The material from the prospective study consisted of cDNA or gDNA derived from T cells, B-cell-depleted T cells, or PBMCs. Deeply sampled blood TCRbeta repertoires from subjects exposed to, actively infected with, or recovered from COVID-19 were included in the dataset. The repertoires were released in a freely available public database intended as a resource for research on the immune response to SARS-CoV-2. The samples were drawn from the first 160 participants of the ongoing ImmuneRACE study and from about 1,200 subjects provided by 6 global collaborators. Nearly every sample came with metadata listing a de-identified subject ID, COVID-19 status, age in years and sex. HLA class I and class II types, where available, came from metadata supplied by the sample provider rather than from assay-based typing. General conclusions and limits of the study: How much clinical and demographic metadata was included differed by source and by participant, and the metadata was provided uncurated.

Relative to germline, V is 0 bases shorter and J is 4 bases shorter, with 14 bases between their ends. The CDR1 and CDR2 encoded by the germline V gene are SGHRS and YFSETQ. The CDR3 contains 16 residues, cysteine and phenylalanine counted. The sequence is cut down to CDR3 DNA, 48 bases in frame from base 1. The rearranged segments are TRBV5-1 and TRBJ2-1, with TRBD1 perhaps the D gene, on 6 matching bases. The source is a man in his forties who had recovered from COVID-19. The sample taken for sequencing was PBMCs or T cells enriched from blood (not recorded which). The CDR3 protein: CASSLARGGIYNEQFF. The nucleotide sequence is TGCGCCAGCAGCTTGGCCAGGGGCGGAATTTACAATGAGCAGTTCTTC.